The 17 T cell receptor beta chains below come from one sample, sequenced in a study of control samples from healthy donors and cancer patients. Generated by immunoSEQ multiplex PCR, the TCRdb table keeps only in-frame clones and is missing some. The sample shows tens of thousands of clones, approximately 89% of them seen only once. Sequenced sample: blood. The receptors derive from a man between 50 and 59 years old in good health.

J is TRBJ1-5 and V is TRBV5-4; weak D call: TRBD1 (5 bases). This CDR3 spans 13 amino acids. V was clipped by 4 bases and J by 7 bases, with 12 bases between them. CDR1 and CDR2 from the germline V gene are SGHNT and YYREEE (reference sequence). CDR3 nucleotides: TGTGCCAGCAGCCCGGTTGGGGGACAGCCCCAGCATTTT. Amino acids: CASSPVGGQPQHF.

This sequence joins TRBV19 and TRBJ1-4; D might be TRBD1 (5 bases). V dropped 3 bases and J dropped 7 bases, with 12 bases sitting between them. The CDR3 extends over 14 amino acids. The germline CDR1 and CDR2 sequences are LNHDA and SQIVND (reference sequence). In DNA, the CDR3 is TGTGCCAGTAGTATGGGGCAGAAAGTTGAAAAACTGTTTTTT. Its protein is CASSMGQKVEKLFF.

The chain has TRBV18 and TRBJ2-7, with 9 bases lining up with TRBD1. The V and J ends lost 3 bases and 6 bases, in that order; junction bases with no gene match: 6. Germline values: CDR1 KGHSH, CDR2 LQKENI. This CDR3 comprises 14 residues. CDR3 nucleotide sequence: TGTGCCAGCTCACCCCGGGACAGGGCGTCCGAGCAGTACTTC. This gives the protein CASSPRDRASEQYF.

The J gene is TRBJ1-1, the V gene TRBV23-1; D might be TRBD1 (5 bases). TRBV23-1 is annotated as an ORF whose role is uncertain. CDR3 length: 15 amino acids. The V end was cut by 2 bases, the J end by 3 bases, with 13 bases between. The CDR3 spells CASSQGETADTEAFF. The CDR3 DNA is TGCGCCAGCAGTCAAGGTGAGACAGCAGACACTGAAGCTTTCTTT.

The chain links TRBV15 to TRBJ1-4; the match to TRBD1 covers 7 bases. The CDR3 contains 15 residues. Germline lookup yields CDR1 LNHNV and CDR2 YYDKDF (reference sequence). V trimming: 0 bases; J trimming: 8 bases; junction bases outside the gene matches: 6. The CDR3 DNA reads as TGTGCCACCAGCAGAGAGACAGGGCCGGGAGAAAAACTGTTTTTT. Translating it yields CATSRETGPGEKLFF.

The chain links TRBV5-6 to TRBJ2-3, with 7 bases lining up with TRBD2. Germline CDR1 reads SGHDT; CDR2 reads YYEEEE. The CDR3 is 15 residues long. Trimming cost V 3 bases and J 1 base; bases outside gene matches: 5. This chain's CDR3 is CASSSTSSGTDTQYF. The DNA of the CDR3 is TGTGCCAGCAGCTCGACTAGCTCGGGCACAGATACGCAGTATTTT.

CDR3 in DNA: TGTGCCACCAGCAGAGAAGGGACCCACGGCACTGAAGCTTTCTTT. Residues: CATSREGTHGTEAFF. This chain connects TRBV15 to TRBJ1-1; a weak D match, TRBD1 (5 bases). The V gene lost 0 bases and the J gene lost 4 bases, with 12 bases spanning the gap. The CDR3 has 15 amino acids. The germline V gene has CDR1 LNHNV and CDR2 YYDKDF (reference sequence).

The rearrangement links TRBV11-2 to TRBJ2-5; D not resolved. The CDR3 consists of 14 residues. CDR1 is SGHAT and CDR2 is FQNNGV in the germline V gene. Trimming shortened V by 3 bases and J by 1 base, and 9 bases separated the two germline ends. For the CDR3, the DNA is TGTGCCAGCAGCTTCGGCAGTTTCCAAGAGACCCAGTACTTC. Translation gives CASSFGSFQETQYF. The full variable domain, rest sourced from reference TRBV11-2 and TRBJ2-5, is EAGVAQSPRYKIIEKRQSVAFWCNPISGHATLYWYQQILGQGPKLLIQFQNNGVVDDSQLPKDRFSAERLKGVDSTLKIQPAKLEDSAVYLCASSFGSFQETQYFGPGTRLLVL.

This chain connects TRBV14 to TRBJ2-4, with a tentative D call TRBD2 (6 bases). Trimming removed 1 base from V and 1 base from J, with 11 bases in between. Per the germline V gene, CDR1 is SGHDN and CDR2 is FVKESK. CDR3 size: 16 residues. The CDR3 nucleotides are TGTGCCAGCAGCCAAGGCAGTCTAGCGGCCAAAAACATTCAGTACTTC. Translation: CASSQGSLAAKNIQYF.

This chain joins TRBV20-1 and TRBJ1-3; maybe TRBD1 (5 bases). CDR3 length: 16 amino acids. V gave up 3 bases and J gave up 8 bases, with 23 bases separating them. The germline CDR1 and CDR2 sequences are DFQATT and SNEGSKA (reference sequence). As DNA, the CDR3 is TGCAGTGCTAGTAAGGGACTCCATCGCGGGGTGGACACCATATATTTT. Its translation: CSASKGLHRGVDTIYF.

The rearrangement uses TRBV6-5 and TRBJ2-5; D ambiguous. Per the germline V gene, CDR1 is MNHEY and CDR2 is SVGAGI. The CDR3 runs to 12 residues. V gave up 0 bases and J gave up 5 bases, with 4 bases separating them. In DNA form, the CDR3 reads TGTGCCAGCAGTTACTCGGGGGAGACCCAGTACTTC. It encodes CASSYSGETQYF.

The rearrangement uses TRBV27 and TRBJ2-7; TRBD1 matches 8 bases. CDR1 is MNHEY and CDR2 is SMNVEV in the germline V gene (reference sequence). After removal of 2 bases from V and 7 bases from J, the junction contained 7 bases not matched to a gene. This CDR3 is 14 amino acids long. The CDR3 spells CASSLGAGGWEQYF. The CDR3 nucleotides read TGTGCCAGCAGTTTAGGGGCAGGGGGCTGGGAGCAGTACTTC.

The chain employs TRBV19 and TRBJ1-1; 8 bases are a match to TRBD1. Germline assignment: CDR1 LNHDA and CDR2 SQIVND (reference sequence). The V gene end was trimmed by 4 bases and the J gene end by 0 bases; junction bases not matched to a gene: 4. CDR3 length equals 15 residues. CDR3: CASSKRTGMNTEAFF. CDR3 bases: TGTGCCAGTAGTAAGAGGACAGGGATGAACACTGAAGCTTTCTTT.

The chain uses TRBV2 and TRBJ2-7; 12 bases agree with TRBD1. The V segment lost 6 bases and the J segment 6 bases; nucleotides outside the gene matches: 9. This CDR3 has 15 residues. Germline values: CDR1 SNHLY, CDR2 FYNNEI. The chain's CDR3 is CASRLQGQGASEQYF. The DNA for the CDR3 is TGTGCCAGCAGACTACAGGGACAGGGGGCTTCCGAGCAGTACTTC. Drawing the rest from reference TRBV2 and TRBJ2-7, the complete variable domain is EPEVTQTPSHQVTQMGQEVILRCVPISNHLYFYWYRQILGQKVEFLVSFYNNEISEKSEIFDDQFSVERPDGSNFTLKIRSTKLEDSAMYFCASRLQGQGASEQYFGPGTRLTVT.

The V gene is TRBV18, the J gene TRBJ2-4; the D is unclear. Between the trimmed V and J ends, which lost 6 bases and 0 bases, there was a span of 15 bases. CDR3 size: 16 residues. CDR1 is KGHSH, CDR2 LQKENI, per germline. CDR3 residues: CASSPYGPLAKNIQYF. CDR3 bases: TGTGCCAGCTCCCCCTATGGACCCCTAGCCAAAAACATTCAGTACTTC. Filled out from reference TRBV18 and TRBJ2-4, the complete variable domain reads NAGVMQNPRHLVRRRGQEARLRCSPMKGHSHVYWYRQLPEEGLKFMVYLQKENIIDESGMPKERFSAEFPKEGPSILRIQQVVRGDSAAYFCASSPYGPLAKNIQYFGAGTRLSVL.

The sample holds one count of this clone. The chain couples TRBV7-9 to TRBJ2-6, with D possibly being TRBD2 (6 bases). Per the germline V gene, CDR1 is SEHNR and CDR2 is FQNEAQ (reference sequence). This CDR3 region has 15 residues. V was shortened by 2 bases and J by 4 bases, with 9 bases between the two germline ends. The CDR3 loop is CASSLQGGGANVLTF. CDR3 sequence (DNA): TGTGCCAGCAGCTTACAGGGAGGCGGGGCCAACGTCCTGACTTTC. The full variable domain, in which reference TRBV7-9 and TRBJ2-6 provide the parts outside the CDR3, is DTGVSQNPRHKITKRGQNVTFRCDPISEHNRLYWYRQTLGQGPEFLTYFQNEAQLEKSRLLSDRFSAERPKGSFSTLEIQRTEQGDSAMYLCASSLQGGGANVLTFGAGSRLTVL.

Concerning this clone itself: The same CDR3 arises from other DNA sequences in this sample as well. This chain joins TRBV19 and TRBJ1-1; D ambiguous. The germline V gene has CDR1 LNHDA and CDR2 SQIVND (reference sequence). This CDR3 spans 14 amino acids. V gave up 2 bases and J gave up 1 base, with 8 bases separating them. The CDR3 reads CASSIRAGNTEAFF. As DNA, the CDR3 is TGTGCCAGTAGTATAAGGGCAGGGAACACTGAAGCTTTCTTT. Full variable domain (outside the CDR3, taken from reference TRBV19 and TRBJ1-1): DGGITQSPKYLFRKEGQNVTLSCEQNLNHDAMYWYRQDPGQGLRLIYYSQIVNDFQKGDIAEGYSVSREKKESFPLTVTSAQKNPTAFYLCASSIRAGNTEAFFGQGTRLTVV.